These T cell receptor beta chains were read from a single sample in a study of identifying expanded T cells in peripheral blood. The repertoire was sequenced with immunoSEQ multiplex PCR; TCRdb's copy has only in-frame clones and lacks some. The table lists about 91,000 clones, around nine tenths of them singletons. Sequencing used blood. These TCRs come from a person aged 18-69 years in good health. CDR3s include the opening cysteine and the closing phenylalanine or tryptophan. D genes are given only for firm matches. Size values are once, few and many counts, or a class for expanded clones, and some rows have none.

V,J,D,size,CDR3,DNA
TRBV7-8,TRBJ2-3,-,-,CASSPWGSTDTQYF,TGTGCCAGCAGCCCCTGGGGGTCCACAGATACGCAGTATTTT
TRBV4-3,TRBJ2-1,TRBD2,-,CASSQGLAGGYNEQFF,TGCGCCAGCAGCCAAGGACTAGCGGGAGGGTACAATGAGCAGTTCTTC
TRBV30,TRBJ2-3,-,-,CAWSRLEFSTDTQYF,TGTGCCTGGAGTCGATTAGAGTTTAGCACAGATACGCAGTATTTT
TRBV18,TRBJ1-1,-,-,CASSPLQGDTEAFF,TGTGCCAGCTCACCACTACAGGGAGACACTGAAGCTTTCTTT
TRBV6-4,TRBJ2-2,-,few,CASSGGATGELFF,TGTGCCAGCAGTGGGGGGGCCACCGGGGAGCTGTTTTTT
TRBV19,TRBJ2-1,TRBD2,-,CASRPGTSGYNEQFF,TGTGCCAGTAGGCCCGGGACTAGCGGCTACAATGAGCAGTTCTTC
TRBV9,TRBJ2-5,TRBD2,-,CASSVDGTRLETQYF,TGTGCCAGCAGCGTAGATGGGACTAGGTTAGAGACCCAGTACTTC
TRBV29-1,TRBJ1-1,-,-,CSIRDGVRTEAFF,TGCAGCATCCGGGACGGCGTACGGACTGAAGCTTTCTTT
TRBV30,TRBJ2-6,-,-,CAWTADETSGANVLTF,TGTGCCTGGACGGCGGACGAAACCTCTGGGGCCAACGTCCTGACTTTC
TRBV10-3,TRBJ1-2,-,-,CAISESSRGVNYGYTF,TGTGCCATCAGTGAGTCAAGCCGAGGGGTTAACTATGGCTACACCTTC
TRBV28,TRBJ2-7,-,-,CASVKGSYEQYF,TGTGCCAGCGTTAAAGGTTCCTACGAGCAGTACTTC
TRBV18,TRBJ2-1,TRBD2,-,CASSSNSGMMGNEQFF,TGTGCCAGCTCCTCAAACAGCGGGATGATGGGGAATGAGCAGTTCTTC
TRBV30,TRBJ1-1,-,-,CAWSVQKKAFF,TGTGCCTGGAGTGTACAGAAGAAAGCTTTCTTT
TRBV9,TRBJ2-5,-,-,CASSTGPGDFETQYF,TGTGCCAGCTCCACGGGGCCAGGGGATTTCGAGACCCAGTACTTC
TRBV11-2,TRBJ2-7,-,-,CASSLVSGTYEQYF,TGTGCCAGCAGCTTAGTTTCCGGGACCTACGAGCAGTACTTC
TRBV5-6,TRBJ1-1,TRBD1,once,CASSIGTGRRAFF,TGTGCCAGCAGCATAGGGACAGGGAGAAGAGCTTTCTTT
TRBV7-9,TRBJ2-7,-,-,CASSSRTLGDEQYF,TGTGCCAGCAGCTCAAGGACCCTGGGGGACGAGCAGTACTTC
TRBV4-3,TRBJ2-3,-,-,CASSQGSQYTQYF,TGCGCCAGCAGCCAGGGGAGTCAATATACGCAGTATTTT
TRBV5-1,TRBJ2-1,TRBD2,-,CASSPGLAGGYEQFF,TGCGCCAGCAGCCCGGGACTAGCGGGAGGATATGAGCAGTTCTTC
TRBV19,TRBJ2-3,TRBD1,few,CASSYSDRGSWDTQYF,TGTGCCAGTAGTTATAGCGACAGGGGGTCTTGGGATACGCAGTATTTT
TRBV5-1,TRBJ2-3,-,-,CASSLDGTSTDTQYF,TGCGCCAGCAGCTTGGACGGGACAAGCACAGATACGCAGTATTTT
TRBV25-1,TRBJ1-2,-,-,CASSETAGGNGYTF,TGTGCCAGCAGTGAGACAGCCGGGGGAAATGGCTACACCTTC
TRBV28,TRBJ1-2,TRBD1,-,CASSLGTGGGKPYGYTF,TGTGCCAGCAGTTTGGGGACAGGGGGAGGCAAACCATATGGCTACACCTTC
TRBV27,TRBJ2-7,TRBD2,-,CASSFGLAVGYEQYF,TGTGCCAGCAGTTTTGGACTAGCGGTCGGCTACGAGCAGTACTTC
TRBV6-1,TRBJ2-3,-,-,CASRLDSSTDTQYF,TGTGCCAGCAGGTTAGACAGTAGCACAGATACGCAGTATTTT
TRBV11-3,TRBJ2-1,TRBD2,-,CASSLDEREYNEQFF,TGTGCCAGCAGCTTAGATGAGCGGGAGTACAATGAGCAGTTCTTC
TRBV5-1,TRBJ2-1,-,-,CASSLDSYNEQFF,TGCGCCAGCAGCCTGGACAGCTACAATGAGCAGTTCTTC
TRBV6-5,TRBJ2-1,-,-,CASSRDIEQFF,TGTGCCAGCAGTAGGGACATAGAGCAGTTCTTC
TRBV5-1,TRBJ2-1,-,-,CASSLEVGSHNEQFF,TGCGCCAGCAGCTTGGAAGTCGGGTCCCACAATGAGCAGTTCTTC
TRBV4-2,TRBJ2-2,-,once,CASSQDTGAYTGELFF,TGTGCCAGCAGCCAAGATACGGGGGCGTACACCGGGGAGCTGTTTTTT
TRBV18,TRBJ2-6,-,-,CASSPLSGASGANVLTF,TGTGCCAGCTCACCACTAAGTGGGGCGTCGGGGGCCAACGTCCTGACTTTC
TRBV7-3,TRBJ2-3,-,-,CASSPNRADTQYF,TGTGCCAGCAGCCCAAACAGGGCAGATACGCAGTATTTT
TRBV6-1,TRBJ1-3,-,-,CAAKGQGGNTIYF,TGTGCCGCCAAAGGGCAGGGTGGAAACACCATATATTTT
TRBV15,TRBJ2-3,TRBD1,-,CATSSQTGSTDTQYF,TGTGCCACCAGCAGTCAGACAGGGAGCACAGATACGCAGTATTTT
TRBV7-6,TRBJ1-3,-,few,CASSRNGVFRDGDYSGNTIYF,TGTGCCAGCAGCCGGAACGGGGTCTTCCGGGACGGTGACTACTCTGGAAACACCATATATTTT
TRBV21-1,TRBJ2-1,-,-,CASSTPGSNEQFF,TGTGCCAGCAGCACCCCCGGAAGCAATGAGCAGTTCTTC
TRBV14,TRBJ2-2,-,-,CASSQESGITGELFF,TGTGCCAGCAGCCAAGAGTCAGGGATCACCGGGGAGCTGTTTTTT
TRBV2,TRBJ2-7,-,-,CASSAGGYEQYF,TGTGCCAGCAGCGCAGGGGGGTACGAGCAGTACTTC
TRBV10-2,TRBJ1-1,TRBD1,-,CASSLRDRQGAEAFF,TGCGCCAGCAGTCTACGGGACAGGCAGGGGGCTGAAGCTTTCTTT
TRBV5-6,TRBJ2-1,-,-,CASSLGLENYNEQFF,TGTGCCAGCAGCTTGGGACTAGAAAACTACAATGAGCAGTTCTTC
TRBV6-1,TRBJ2-5,TRBD2,once,CASSDGSGGETQYF,TGTGCCAGCAGTGATGGTAGCGGGGGGGAGACCCAGTACTTC
TRBV6-5,TRBJ2-1,TRBD2,-,CASSSRTSGNNEQFF,TGTGCCAGCAGCTCACGGACTAGCGGTAACAATGAGCAGTTCTTC
TRBV7-8,TRBJ2-2,TRBD2,-,CAVAGANTGELFF,TGTGCCGTAGCGGGAGCGAACACCGGGGAGCTGTTTTTT
TRBV7-6,TRBJ2-6,-,-,CASSLVSGANVLTF,TGTGCCAGCAGCTTAGTGTCTGGGGCCAACGTCCTGACTTTC
TRBV5-4,TRBJ2-1,-,-,CASSLSRGEHNEQFF,TGTGCCAGCAGTTTGAGCAGGGGGGAACACAATGAGCAGTTCTTC
TRBV30,TRBJ1-6,-,-,CAWSRASSYNSPLHF,TGTGCCTGGAGTAGGGCGAGCTCCTATAATTCACCCCTCCACTTT
TRBV7-2,TRBJ1-2,TRBD1,-,CASSPTWTGMGYGYTF,TGTGCCAGCAGCCCAACCTGGACAGGGATGGGCTATGGCTACACCTTC
TRBV7-3,TRBJ2-2,TRBD1,few,CASSLADRDTGELFF,TGTGCCAGCAGCTTAGCGGACAGGGACACCGGGGAGCTGTTTTTT
TRBV30,TRBJ1-6,-,-,CAGRSSYNSPLHF,TGTGCCGGCCGTAGCTCCTATAATTCACCCCTCCACTTT
TRBV7-6,TRBJ2-7,TRBD1,-,CASSSPGQGYKQYF,TGTGCCAGCAGCTCCCCGGGACAGGGGTACAAGCAGTACTTC
TRBV28,TRBJ2-2,-,once,CASTTGIPGELFF,TGTGCCAGCACCACAGGGATACCCGGGGAGCTGTTTTTT
TRBV4-2,TRBJ2-7,TRBD1,few,CASSQWTGDRTYEQYF,TGTGCCAGCAGCCAGTGGACAGGGGACAGAACCTACGAGCAGTACTTC
TRBV5-1,TRBJ2-7,-,-,CASSLDPKTYEQYF,TGCGCCAGCAGCTTGGACCCCAAGACCTACGAGCAGTACTTC
TRBV29-1,TRBJ1-4,TRBD1,-,CSVMTGGIWEKLFF,TGCAGCGTGATGACAGGGGGCATCTGGGAAAAACTGTTTTTT
TRBV28,TRBJ1-5,-,-,CASSSLHRAGQPQHF,TGTGCCAGCAGTTCCCTACACAGGGCCGGTCAGCCCCAGCATTTT
TRBV9,TRBJ2-2,-,-,CASSVVQGPGELFF,TGTGCCAGCAGCGTAGTGCAGGGCCCCGGGGAGCTGTTTTTT
TRBV5-1,TRBJ1-4,TRBD1,-,CASTLWGSGTGKLGDEKLFF,TGCGCCAGCACCCTTTGGGGCTCCGGGACAGGGAAATTGGGCGATGAAAAACTGTTTTTT
TRBV13,TRBJ1-1,-,-,CASSSQGSKAFF,TGTGCCAGCAGCTCCCAGGGATCCAAAGCTTTCTTT
TRBV1,TRBJ2-3,-,-,CTSSGSPDTQYF,TGCACCAGTAGCGGGAGCCCAGATACGCAGTATTTT
TRBV11-2,TRBJ1-6,-,-,CASSPADGLYNSPLHF,TGTGCCAGCAGCCCTGCGGACGGACTCTATAATTCACCCCTCCACTTT